The rows below give T cell receptor beta chains drawn from one sample of a study of shared clonotypes between healthy human individuals. The table came from immunoSEQ multiplex PCR; TCRdb's copy has only in-frame clones and leaves some out. The sample gives some 530,000 clones, about 78% of which show up once; about 12% is in the top ten. Sequencing input: PBMCs. The receptors here all came from a woman between 40 and 50 years old in good health. Some clones in this sample may be carry-over from other donors' samples. CDR3s include the opening cysteine and the closing phenylalanine or tryptophan. D genes are given only for firm matches. Clone size is shown for a subset of rows, as once, few, many or a class of expanded clone.

J gene,D gene,clone size,V gene,CDR3 length,CDR3 DNA,CDR3 protein
TRBJ2-1,NA,NA,TRBV30,15,TGTGCCTGGAGTGTAAATAGTCCCGCTTACAATGAGCAGTTCTTC,CAWSVNSPAYNEQFF
TRBJ2-6,TRBD2,NA,TRBV19,17,TGTGCCAGTAGTAATCTCGGGAGGACCTCTGGGGCCAACGTCCTGACTTTC,CASSNLGRTSGANVLTF
TRBJ2-6,NA,NA,TRBV9,17,TGTGCCAGCTCCGGGGGGACATACGAACTGTGGGCCAACGTCCTGACTTTC,CASSGGTYELWANVLTF
TRBJ2-4,TRBD2,few,TRBV10-1,17,TGCGCCAGCAGTACTAGCGGGAAAAAACCATTCCAAAACATTCAGTACTTC,CASSTSGKKPFQNIQYF
TRBJ1-5,TRBD1,NA,TRBV6-7,16,TGTGCCAGCAGTTACGGGACAGGGTTGAGCAATCAGCCCCAGCATTTT,CASSYGTGLSNQPQHF
TRBJ2-1,TRBD1,NA,TRBV7-8,14,TGTGCCAGCCGACGGGACAGGTTAATTGGTGAGCAGTTCTTC,CASRRDRLIGEQFF
TRBJ1-5,NA,NA,TRBV15,15,TGTGCCACCAGCAGAGATCGGCAGGCCCATCAGCCCCAGCATTTT,CATSRDRQAHQPQHF
TRBJ2-7,NA,NA,TRBV5-1,16,TGCGCCAGCAGCTTGGAGGAGGGATCCCCCTCCTACGAGCAGTACTTC,CASSLEEGSPSYEQYF
TRBJ2-3,NA,once,TRBV7-8,12,TGTGCCAGCAGCTTAATCTCAAATACGCAGTATTTT,CASSLISNTQYF
TRBJ2-7,NA,NA,TRBV27,15,TGTGCCAGCAGTTCACGGGACCTTCAGATGGGGGAGCAGTACTTC,CASSSRDLQMGEQYF
TRBJ2-7,TRBD2,NA,TRBV7-6,14,TGTGCCAGCAGCACCTTAGCGGGGTCCTACGAGCAGTACTTC,CASSTLAGSYEQYF
TRBJ2-5,TRBD1,NA,TRBV28,15,TGTGCCAGCACCTTACAGGGGGCTGGCCAAGAGACCCAGTACTTC,CASTLQGAGQETQYF
TRBJ2-2,TRBD2,once,TRBV4-3,15,TGCGCCAGCAGCCAACGGGCGGGAGTCCCCGGGGAGCTGTTTTTT,CASSQRAGVPGELFF
TRBJ2-5,TRBD1,once,TRBV7-2,16,TGTGCCAGCAGCTTAGGTAGTCCAGGGGGATGGGAGACCCAGTACTTC,CASSLGSPGGWETQYF
TRBJ2-1,TRBD2,NA,TRBV10-2,17,TGCGCCAGCAGTGGCCGCCGCTTTAGCGGGAGTTACAATGAGCAGTTCTTC,CASSGRRFSGSYNEQFF
TRBJ1-1,NA,NA,TRBV5-1,14,TGCGCCAGCAGCTTGGGTCCAGGGTCCACTGAAGCTTTCTTT,CASSLGPGSTEAFF
TRBJ2-3,NA,NA,TRBV5-1,14,TGCGCCAGCAGCCAATCCTGGGTCACAGATACGCAGTATTTT,CASSQSWVTDTQYF
TRBJ1-1,NA,NA,TRBV28,18,TGTGCCAGCAGTTTACCGACGATAGAAACCGCTCTGAACACTGAAGCTTTCTTT,CASSLPTIETALNTEAFF
TRBJ1-1,NA,many,TRBV18,15,TGTGCCAGCTCACCACGCGGGGACGGCTACACTGAAGCTTTCTTT,CASSPRGDGYTEAFF
TRBJ2-5,TRBD2,NA,TRBV14,15,TGTGCCAGCACCTCGAGGCGGGGGAGTTTAGAGACCCAGTACTTC,CASTSRRGSLETQYF
TRBJ2-1,TRBD2,few,TRBV6-8,17,TGTGCCAGCAGCCCAAGGACTAGCGGGATACTATACAATGAGCAGTTCTTC,CASSPRTSGILYNEQFF
TRBJ2-1,TRBD2,NA,TRBV27,16,TGTGCCAGCACCCAGAGGGGCGGGAGTGGGTACAATGAGCAGTTCTTC,CASTQRGGSGYNEQFF
TRBJ1-2,NA,NA,TRBV9,13,TGTGCCAGCAGCCCCAGGGATAACTATGGCTACACCTTC,CASSPRDNYGYTF
TRBJ2-2,NA,NA,TRBV4-2,14,TGTGCCAGCAGCCAAGATTCCGGATTCGGGGAGCTGTTTTTT,CASSQDSGFGELFF
TRBJ2-3,TRBD1,many,TRBV28,15,TGTGCCAGCAGTTTCGGGACAGGGACCACAGATACGCAGTATTTT,CASSFGTGTTDTQYF
TRBJ1-1,TRBD1,once,TRBV28,15,TGTGCCAGCAGTTCGACGGACAGGGTGTACACTGAAGCTTTCTTT,CASSSTDRVYTEAFF
TRBJ2-7,TRBD2,NA,TRBV7-8,18,TGTGCCAGCAGCGAAGGCCGACTTCTAGCGGGAGTTTCGTACGAGCAGTACTTC,CASSEGRLLAGVSYEQYF
TRBJ1-1,NA,NA,TRBV18,14,TGTGCCAGTCAAGGCTGGCGAATGAACACTGAAGCTTTCTTT,CASQGWRMNTEAFF
TRBJ2-1,NA,NA,TRBV2,14,TGTGCCTCATACAGGGACCTCTCCTACAATGAGCAGTTCTTC,CASYRDLSYNEQFF
TRBJ2-3,NA,once,TRBV5-4,14,TGTGCCAGCAGCAGGGCAGATACCACAGATACGCAGTATTTT,CASSRADTTDTQYF
TRBJ2-1,TRBD2,NA,TRBV2,14,TGTGCCCAGCCAGTAGGCGGGGGAAACAATGAGCAGTTCTTC,CAQPVGGGNNEQFF
TRBJ1-1,NA,NA,TRBV5-8,14,TGTGCCAGCAGCTTGGGTGGAGGGGACACTGAAGCTTTCTTT,CASSLGGGDTEAFF
TRBJ2-1,NA,NA,TRBV30,13,TGTGCCTCCACGTTCGACACTCACAATGAGCAGTTCTTC,CASTFDTHNEQFF
TRBJ2-7,NA,NA,TRBV10-2,15,TGCGCCAGCAGTGAGTCGCTAAGGAGCTCCTACGAGCAGTACTTC,CASSESLRSSYEQYF
TRBJ1-2,NA,NA,TRBV7-6,13,TGTGCCAGCAGCTTAGAACAGGGATATGGCTACACCTTC,CASSLEQGYGYTF
TRBJ1-3,NA,NA,TRBV4-3,15,TGCGCCAGCAGCCAAGATGGGAACTCTGGAAACACCATATATTTT,CASSQDGNSGNTIYF
TRBJ2-2,NA,NA,TRBV25-1,16,TGTGCCAGCAGTGAATATCGACAGCGGAGGACCGGGGAGCTGTTTTTT,CASSEYRQRRTGELFF
TRBJ2-1,NA,NA,TRBV7-3,15,TGTGCCAGCAGCTTAGGCGGAGGCTCCTACAATGAGCAGTTCTTC,CASSLGGGSYNEQFF
TRBJ2-7,NA,many,TRBV2,16,TGTGCCAGCAGTGAATCTCATCCACAGGGTTCCTACGAGCAGTACTTC,CASSESHPQGSYEQYF
TRBJ1-1,NA,NA,TRBV5-1,14,TGCGCCAGCAGCTTTTCAGGGAAGAACACTGAAGCTTTCTTT,CASSFSGKNTEAFF
TRBJ2-2,NA,NA,TRBV19,15,TGTGCCAGTAGTATAGGGGACCCGAACACCGGGGAGCTGTTTTTT,CASSIGDPNTGELFF
TRBJ1-1,NA,NA,TRBV11-1,14,TGTGCCAGCAGCTTAGCCCTCTTCGCTGGTAGGACTTTCTTT,CASSLALFAGRTFF
TRBJ2-3,NA,few,TRBV4-2,16,TGTGCCAGCAGCCAAGATATGGGCCAGAACACAGATACGCAGTATTTT,CASSQDMGQNTDTQYF
TRBJ1-2,NA,NA,TRBV25-1,14,TGTGCCAGCAGCGCCACAGGGAACCATTATGGCTACACCTTC,CASSATGNHYGYTF
TRBJ1-5,TRBD1,NA,TRBV27,14,TGTGCCAGCAACGACAGGGCTAGCAATCAGCCCCAGCATTTT,CASNDRASNQPQHF
TRBJ1-5,NA,NA,TRBV6-6,15,TGTGCCACCTCGAAGGGTCAGCAAGGCATTCAGCCCCAGCATTTT,CATSKGQQGIQPQHF
TRBJ2-1,NA,NA,TRBV6-4,17,TGTGCCAGCAGTGCCGGCTCCTTAGAGGGAGTCGTCAGTGAGCAGTTCTTC,CASSAGSLEGVVSEQFF
TRBJ1-1,NA,NA,TRBV29-1,12,TGCAGCGTTGGGGGAGGGGGAACTGAAGCTTTCTTT,CSVGGGGTEAFF
TRBJ2-7,NA,NA,TRBV7-8,15,TGTGCCAGCAGCTTAGACCTCGGGGGAACCTACGAGCAGTACTTC,CASSLDLGGTYEQYF
TRBJ1-1,NA,many,TRBV5-4,14,TGTGCCAGCAGCCCTCGAGGGGCTTGGACTGAAGCTTTCTTT,CASSPRGAWTEAFF
TRBJ2-1,NA,many,TRBV6-4,15,TGTGCCAGCAGTTCCCGAGATGGCACCTACAATGAGCAGTTCTTC,CASSSRDGTYNEQFF
TRBJ2-1,NA,NA,TRBV7-8,17,TGTGCCAGCAGCTTAGGGAGCGGGCTGAGCTCCTACAATGAGCAGTTCTTC,CASSLGSGLSSYNEQFF
TRBJ2-3,TRBD2,NA,TRBV5-8,14,TGTGCCAGCAGCTTGTATGGGGGGGCAGATACGCAGTATTTT,CASSLYGGADTQYF
TRBJ2-3,TRBD2,NA,TRBV6-4,16,TGTGCCAGCAGTGACTCTGGCGGGAGGAGGCCAGATACGCAGTATTTT,CASSDSGGRRPDTQYF